One and the same sample provided the 30 T cell receptor beta chains below, sequenced in a study of technical replicates of blood from several donors. Here immunoSEQ multiplex PCR was the method, and the copy in TCRdb shows in-frame clones only, minus some. The table records over 55,000 clones, 70% to 90% of them present only once. The sample comprised PBMCs. Receptor source: a human donor in good health. Some clones in this sample may be carry-over from other donors' samples.

The chain links TRBV7-9 to TRBJ2-4; perhaps TRBD1 as D (6 bases). CDR3 length: 13 residues. Germline V gene lookup returns CDR1 SEHNR and CDR2 FQNEAQ (reference sequence). The germline V and J ends were trimmed by 1 base and 8 bases, with 9 bases remaining between them. The DNA of the CDR3 is TGTGCCAGCAGCTTAGGGCAGGGGTACATTCAGTACTTC. This gives the protein CASSLGQGYIQYF.

This clone was seen a single time. This sequence joins TRBV5-1 and TRBJ2-5; 12 positions match TRBD1. CDR3 length: 15 residues. V dropped 4 bases and J dropped 5; count of bases not matched to a gene: 6. The germline V gene encodes CDR1 SGHRS and CDR2 YFSETQ. In DNA, the CDR3 is TGCGCCAGCAGCGCCGGGACAGGGGGCATGGAGACCCAGTACTTC. This encodes CASSAGTGGMETQYF.

The chain combines TRBV4-3 with TRBJ1-2; perhaps TRBD1 as D (6 bases). V was shortened by 0 bases and J by 7 bases, with 18 bases between the two germline ends. The CDR3 has 16 amino acids. Germline assignment: CDR1 LGHNA and CDR2 YSLEER. The DNA of the CDR3 is TGCGCCAGCAGCCAAGAACCCGGGCGGGTGACAGGTGGCTACACCTTC. Residues: CASSQEPGRVTGGYTF.

The V and J genes are TRBV19 and TRBJ2-2, with a tentative D call TRBD1 (5 bases). The CDR3 is 13 amino acids. Germline V lookup: CDR1 LNHDA, CDR2 SQIVND (reference sequence). Trimming shortened V by 11 bases and J by 0 bases, and 10 bases separated the two germline ends. The CDR3 nucleotides read TGTGCCGGGGCGGACGCGAACACCGGGGAGCTGTTTTTT. Protein: CAGADANTGELFF.

This chain links TRBV5-6 with TRBJ1-2; a weak D match, TRBD1 (5 bases). Between the trimmed V and J ends, which lost 0 bases and 6 bases, there was a span of 18 bases. Germline V CDR1 and CDR2: SGHDT, YYEEEE. The CDR3 length is 16 residues. CDR3 nucleotide sequence: TGTGCCAGCAGCTTGGCGGGCAGGGACTCACCCCATGGCTACACCTTC. Residues: CASSLAGRDSPHGYTF.

The V and J genes are TRBV2 and TRBJ2-2; 10 bases agree with TRBD2. CDR1 and CDR2 from the germline V gene are SNHLY and FYNNEI. CDR3 length equals 16 residues. J gave up 1 base and V 4 bases, and 3 bases lay outside the gene matches. CDR3 residues: CASSGQRGGNTGELFF. The CDR3 region has the DNA TGTGCCAGCAGTGGCCAGCGGGGGGGGAACACCGGGGAGCTGTTTTTT.

V is TRBV19 and J is TRBJ2-7, with 9 bases lining up with TRBD1. With V trimmed by 6 bases and J by 6 bases, 9 bases remained unmatched. This CDR3 is built from 14 residues. Germline V gene sequence: CDR1 LNHDA, CDR2 SQIVND (reference sequence). CDR3 coding DNA: TGTGCCAGTAGGGCCGGGACAGGGAGCTTCGAGCAGTACTTC. Encoded protein: CASRAGTGSFEQYF.

The V gene is TRBV7-8, the J gene TRBJ1-5, with 10 bases aligning to TRBD1. The CDR3 length is 15 residues. Germline CDR1 and CDR2: SGHVS and FQNEAQ. Unmatched junction bases numbered 6, after V lost 6 bases and J lost 4 bases. This CDR3 reads CASSPPGQGNQPQHF. The CDR3 bases are TGTGCCAGCAGTCCTCCGGGACAGGGGAATCAGCCCCAGCATTTT. Filled out from reference TRBV7-8 and TRBJ1-5, the complete variable domain reads GAGVSQSPRYKVAKRGQDVALRCDPISGHVSLFWYQQALGQGPEFLTYFQNEAQLDKSGLPSDRFFAERPEGSVSTLKIQRTQQEDSAVYLCASSPPGQGNQPQHFGDGTRLSIL.

The V call is TRBV7-2, the J call TRBJ1-2; D is possibly TRBD1 (5 bases). The CDR3 runs 13 residues. The germline V gene encodes CDR1 SGHTA and CDR2 FQGNSA. The V and J ends lost 0 bases and 6 bases respectively, with 8 bases between them. DNA of the CDR3: TGTGCCAGCAGCTTAGCAGGGGTGGATGGCTACACCTTC. Residues: CASSLAGVDGYTF.

The chain couples TRBV6-1 to TRBJ1-2; 9 bases map to TRBD1. Losses at the gene ends were 6 bases for V and 4 bases for J; bases not matched to a gene: 6. The germline gives CDR1 MNHNS, CDR2 SASEGT. The length of the CDR3 is 14 residues. CDR3 nucleotides: TGTGCCAGCAGACTACAGGGACAGGGCTATGGCTACACCTTC. The encoded protein is CASRLQGQGYGYTF.

This chain joins TRBV18 and TRBJ1-1, with TRBD1 as a possible D gene (6 bases). The germline V gene encodes CDR1 KGHSH and CDR2 LQKENI. The CDR3 totals 15 residues. Trimming shortened V by 3 bases and J by 5 bases, and 16 bases separated the two germline ends. As DNA, the CDR3 is TGTGCCAGCTCACCTAGTTCGGGGGGCCGTACTGAAGCTTTCTTT. It translates to CASSPSSGGRTEAFF.

This chain joins TRBV25-1 and TRBJ2-7; perhaps TRBD1 as D (6 bases). Germline V gene sequence: CDR1 MGHDK, CDR2 SYGVNS. The V and J ends lost 6 bases and 4 bases respectively, with 13 bases between them. The CDR3 is made up of 13 amino acids. The CDR3 nucleotides are TGTGCCAGCAGGGTTGGGGGCGGTTACGAGCAGTACTTC. It yields the protein CASRVGGGYEQYF.

This clone was observed once. This sequence joins TRBV5-1 and TRBJ2-1; 11 nucleotides agree with TRBD2. The CDR3 extends over 16 amino acids. J gave up 7 bases and V 0 bases, and 6 bases lay outside the gene matches. Germline lookup yields CDR1 SGHRS and CDR2 YFSETQ. The CDR3 protein is CASSLEARTSGNEQFF. The CDR3 DNA sequence: TGCGCCAGCAGCTTGGAAGCGAGGACTAGCGGGAATGAGCAGTTCTTC.

This clone was detected only a few times. V and J are TRBV2 and TRBJ1-6; TRBD1 might be the D (5 bases). Germline-derived CDR1 and CDR2 are SNHLY and FYNNEI. V lost 1 base and J 8 bases, leaving 18 bases between the germline ends. CDR3 length: 17 amino acids. CDR3 in DNA: TGTGCCAGCAGTGAAGAGGCAGGGTTCACCGAAGATTCACCCCTCCACTTT. Encoded protein: CASSEEAGFTEDSPLHF.

In DNA form, the CDR3 reads TGTGCCAGCTCACCAAACGGGAGAGGCACCGGGGAGCTGTTTTTT. It translates to CASSPNGRGTGELFF. This chain links TRBV18 with TRBJ2-2, with a tentative D call TRBD2 (6 bases). The CDR3 has 15 residues. CDR1 is KGHSH and CDR2 is LQKENI in the germline V gene. V lost 2 bases and J 4 bases, leaving 11 bases between the germline ends.

The chain carries TRBV2 and TRBJ2-3; 7 positions agree with TRBD2. This CDR3 comprises 12 residues. Germline assignment: CDR1 SNHLY and CDR2 FYNNEI. Losses at the gene ends were 8 bases for V and 8 bases for J; bases not matched to a gene: 7. CDR3 nucleotide sequence: TGTGCCAGCGAGGGAGGGTACCGTACGCAGTATTTT. Its translation: CASEGGYRTQYF.

The chain combines TRBV4-2 with TRBJ2-2; 8 positions agree with TRBD2. Germline V gene lookup returns CDR1 LGHNA and CDR2 YNFKEQ. Unmatched junction bases numbered 5, after V lost 2 bases and J lost 0 bases. CDR3 size: 17 residues. In DNA, the CDR3 is TGTGCCAGCAGCCAAACTACCGGGAGGGCGAACACCGGGGAGCTGTTTTTT. It codes for CASSQTTGRANTGELFF.

The V call is TRBV9, the J call TRBJ2-2; the match to TRBD2 covers 8 bases. Losses at the gene ends were 0 bases for V and 7 bases for J; bases not matched to a gene: 14. The CDR3 spans 18 residues. From germline, CDR1 is SGDLS and CDR2 YYNGEE. The CDR3 DNA sequence: TGTGCCAGCAGCGTAGGGGCCTATCCGGGAGGGCCAGGCGGGGAGCTGTTTTTT. Amino acid sequence: CASSVGAYPGGPGGELFF.

In this sample, this clone turned up once. The rearrangement joins TRBV4-3 to TRBJ1-5, with TRBD1 identical over 7 bases. Per the germline V gene, CDR1 is LGHNA and CDR2 is YSLEER. The CDR3 contains 14 residues. Germline trimming cut 1 base from V and 7 bases from J; bases unmatched to any gene: 4. CDR3 bases: TGCGCCAGCAGCCAAGGACAGGGTGGGCAGCCCCAGCATTTT. Its translation is CASSQGQGGQPQHF.

This clone has a single count. This sequence joins TRBV19 and TRBJ1-3; 7 bases fit TRBD1. V lost 6 bases, J lost 1 base, and 3 bases stayed unmatched. This CDR3 comprises 14 residues. Per germline, CDR1 LNHDA and CDR2 SQIVND (reference sequence). CDR3 coding DNA: TGTGCCAGTAGCCCGGGACAGTCTGGAAACACCATATATTTT. Translation: CASSPGQSGNTIYF.

The chain couples TRBV2 to TRBJ1-5; D might be TRBD1 (5 bases). Germline-derived CDR1 and CDR2 are SNHLY and FYNNEI. The CDR3 has 15 amino acids. V lost 3 bases to trimming and J lost 2 bases, with 11 bases between them. The CDR3 DNA sequence: TGTGCCAGCAGTGAGCAGGGAATGGGCAATCAGCCCCAGCATTTT. This encodes CASSEQGMGNQPQHF. Drawing the rest from reference TRBV2 and TRBJ1-5, the complete variable domain is EPEVTQTPSHQVTQMGQEVILRCVPISNHLYFYWYRQILGQKVEFLVSFYNNEISEKSEIFDDQFSVERPDGSNFTLKIRSTKLEDSAMYFCASSEQGMGNQPQHFGDGTRLSIL.

This clone was seen a handful of times. The chain recombines TRBV6-1 with TRBJ2-7; D perhaps matches TRBD2 (5 bases). Germline V gene lookup returns CDR1 MNHNS and CDR2 SASEGT. The CDR3 is made up of 13 amino acids. With 6 bases removed from V and 0 bases from J, the gap between germline ends came to 9 bases. Here the CDR3 reads CASRSGYSYEQYF. The CDR3 region has the DNA TGTGCCAGCAGGAGCGGTTACTCCTACGAGCAGTACTTC.

This clone occurred a few times. CDR3 DNA: TGTGCCAGCAGCTTAAAGGGGGTCAGCGGGGGGGCAGATACGCAGTATTTT. Residues: CASSLKGVSGGADTQYF. J is TRBJ2-3 and V is TRBV7-3, with 10 bases matching TRBD2. CDR1 and CDR2 from the germline V gene are SGHTA and FQGTGA. The CDR3 extends over 17 amino acids. J was trimmed by 4 bases and V by 1 base; bases with no gene match: 8.

The V gene is TRBV19, the J gene TRBJ2-6, with a weak D call TRBD1 (5 bases). The CDR3 totals 14 residues. Trimming shortened V by 3 bases and J by 2 bases, and 5 bases separated the two germline ends. Germline V gives CDR1 LNHDA, CDR2 SQIVND (reference sequence). CDR3 coding DNA: TGTGCCAGTAGTATGGGGCCTGGGGCCAACGTCCTGACTTTC. Residues: CASSMGPGANVLTF.

The genes are TRBV30 and TRBJ1-2, with D unclear. Germline-derived CDR1 and CDR2 are GTSNPN and SVGIG (reference sequence). V lost 2 bases and J lost 8, with 12 bases in between. This CDR3 has 12 amino acids. CDR3 loop: CAWSHTPGGYTF. Here the CDR3 DNA reads TGTGCCTGGAGTCACACTCCCGGGGGCTACACCTTC.

Comment on this clone: Germline and junction disagree at one end, which may indicate a read error. This chain links TRBV7-2 with TRBJ2-1; 11 nucleotides align to TRBD2. Germline CDR1 SGHTA, CDR2 FQGNSA. The CDR3 sequence is 14 residues long. CDR3 in amino acids: CASSIAGGRDEQFF. The CDR3, as DNA: TGTGCCAGCAGCATAGCGGGGGGGCGGGATGAGCAGTTCTTC. The variable domain in full, completed from reference TRBV7-2 and TRBJ2-1, reads GAGVSQSPSNKVTEKGKDVELRCDPISGHTALYWYRQSLGQGLEFLIYFQGNSAPDKSGLPSDRFSAERTGGSVSTLTIQRTQQEDSAVYLCASSIAGGRDEQFFGPGTRLTVL.

The chain combines TRBV11-2 with TRBJ1-1, with 9 bases fitting TRBD1. The CDR3 covers 14 residues. CDR1 is SGHAT, CDR2 FQNNGV, per germline. Trimming at V came to 4 bases and at J to 4 bases, leaving 4 bases not matched to a gene. The CDR3 spells CASSWTGAGTEAFF. For the CDR3, the DNA is TGTGCCAGCAGCTGGACAGGGGCGGGCACTGAAGCTTTCTTT.

This chain connects TRBV9 to TRBJ2-1; 10 bases map to TRBD2. Trimming removed 4 bases from V and 10 bases from J; junction bases left unmatched: 14. The CDR3 runs to 16 residues. CDR1 and CDR2 from the germline V gene are SGDLS and YYNGEE. CDR3 DNA sequence: TGTGCCAGCAGCCCCTTAGGGACTAGCGTCATGGGAGAGCAGTTCTTC. Translated, it gives CASSPLGTSVMGEQFF.

This chain links TRBV7-8 with TRBJ1-5; D is perhaps TRBD1 (6 bases). Trimming removed 1 base from V and 6 bases from J, with 13 bases in between. There are 15 residues in the CDR3. Germline assignment: CDR1 SGHVS and CDR2 FQNEAQ. CDR3 loop: CASSLGDRNSQPQHF. Written as DNA, the CDR3 is TGTGCCAGCAGCTTAGGAGACAGGAATTCTCAGCCCCAGCATTTT.

This clone was seen just once. The gene calls are TRBV5-1 and TRBJ2-6; possible D gene TRBD2, 5 bases. The CDR3 runs to 16 residues. CDR1 is SGHRS and CDR2 is YFSETQ in the germline V gene. The V gene lost 6 bases and the J gene lost 0 bases, with 13 bases spanning the gap. The CDR3 DNA reads as TGCGCCAGCACCCCGGGGAGAGTCTCTGGGGCCAACGTCCTGACTTTC. Translation gives CASTPGRVSGANVLTF. The full variable domain, its missing parts supplied by reference TRBV5-1 and TRBJ2-6, is KAGVTQTPRYLIKTRGQQVTLSCSPISGHRSVSWYQQTPGQGLQFLFEYFSETQRNKGNFPGRFSGRQFSNSRSEMNVSTLELGDSALYLCASTPGRVSGANVLTFGAGSRLTVL.